Presented here are 25 T cell receptor beta chains from one specimen sequenced in a study of blood T cell repertoires in COVID-19. TCRdb's copy holds only in-frame clones and misses some; the assay was immunoSEQ multiplex PCR. The sample includes some 270,000 clones, roughly 86% seen only once; the top ten take 8.5% to 9%. Sequencing was done on a sample of peripheral blood. The receptor source for this set is a man between 35 and 55 years old with active or convalescent COVID-19.

The chain uses TRBV28 and TRBJ2-1; TRBD2 is a possible D gene (7 bases). This CDR3 spans 16 amino acids. The V end lost 2 bases, the J end lost 4 bases, and 15 bases lay between the germline ends. Germline loops: CDR1 MDHEN, CDR2 SYDVKM. CDR3 nucleotides: TGTGCCAGCAGTTTACCCGGCGGGGGCGCATACAATGAGCAGTTCTTC. It translates to CASSLPGGGAYNEQFF.

The chain recombines TRBV5-1 with TRBJ1-2; TRBD1 might be the D (6 bases). The germline CDR1 and CDR2 sequences are SGHRS and YFSETQ. The ends were cut back, 0 bases at V and 6 bases at J, with 15 bases in the middle. This CDR3 region has 15 residues. CDR3 nucleotides: TGCGCCAGCAGCTTGGCCCACAGGGCAAAGGATGGCTACACCTTC. Protein: CASSLAHRAKDGYTF.

This rearrangement joins TRBV2 to TRBJ2-4; D is possibly TRBD1 (7 bases). Trimming took 2 bases from V and 4 from J, leaving 21 bases between them. The CDR3 spans 18 residues. Germline CDR1 and CDR2: SNHLY and FYNNEI. CDR3 DNA: TGTGCCAGCAGTGAAAGTGTCGGGGCAGGGGGGTTTAAAAACATTCAGTACTTC. Translating it yields CASSESVGAGGFKNIQYF.

The V call is TRBV7-2, the J call TRBJ2-1, with TRBD2 identical over 8 bases. CDR1 and CDR2 from the germline V gene are SGHTA and FQGNSA. Trimming removed 2 bases from V and 2 bases from J; junction bases left unmatched: 8. This CDR3 contains 17 residues. CDR3: CASSLSPTSGAYNEQFF. For the CDR3, the DNA is TGTGCCAGCAGCTTATCCCCTACTAGCGGAGCCTACAATGAGCAGTTCTTC.

The chain employs TRBV6-5 and TRBJ2-2; TRBD1 is a possible D gene (6 bases). Trimming took 5 bases from V and 4 from J, leaving 14 bases between them. The length of the CDR3 is 15 residues. Germline CDR1 and CDR2: MNHEY and SVGAGI. The CDR3 loop is CASSRDRFITGELFF. In nucleotides, the CDR3 is TGTGCCAGCAGTCGCGACAGGTTCATCACCGGGGAGCTGTTTTTT.

V is TRBV7-2 and J is TRBJ2-2; D is perhaps TRBD1 (5 bases). The CDR3 contains 14 residues. CDR1 and CDR2 (germline): SGHTA, FQGNSA. V gave up 7 bases and J gave up 4 bases, with 13 bases separating them. CDR3 sequence reads: CASISQGSTGELFF. CDR3 DNA: TGTGCCAGCATCTCTCAGGGTTCCACCGGGGAGCTGTTTTTT.

The V call is TRBV5-1, the J call TRBJ2-1; maybe TRBD1 (6 bases). CDR1 is SGHRS and CDR2 is YFSETQ in the germline V gene. The ends were cut back, 7 bases at V and 7 bases at J, with 12 bases in the middle. The CDR3 runs to 12 residues. This CDR3 reads CASGRGENEQFF. The CDR3 coding sequence is TGCGCCAGCGGCAGGGGCGAGAATGAGCAGTTCTTC.

The V call is TRBV11-2, the J call TRBJ1-5; no clear D. The germline V gene has CDR1 SGHAT and CDR2 FQNNGV. The CDR3 consists of 15 residues. V gave up 1 base and J gave up 2 bases, with 9 bases separating them. Here the CDR3 DNA reads TGTGCCAGCAGCTTAGGCCGCAGCGGCAATCAGCCCCAGCATTTT. Residues: CASSLGRSGNQPQHF.

This chain links TRBV13 with TRBJ1-5, with D hard to call. The V end lost 0 bases, the J end lost 0 bases, and 3 bases lay between the germline ends. CDR3 length equals 14 residues. The germline gives CDR1 PRHDT, CDR2 FYEKMQ (reference sequence). Written as DNA, the CDR3 is TGTGCCAGCAGCTTAGGCCTTAGCAATCAGCCCCAGCATTTT. Its protein product is CASSLGLSNQPQHF.

The gene calls are TRBV7-8 and TRBJ1-2, with 8 bases aligning to TRBD1. Germline trimming cut 5 bases from V and 7 bases from J; bases unmatched to any gene: 6. There are 13 residues in the CDR3. Germline loops: CDR1 SGHVS, CDR2 FQNEAQ. The CDR3 region has the DNA TGTGCCAGCAGCCCGGACAGGGAGGGTGGCTACACCTTC. As protein: CASSPDREGGYTF.

At least ten counts were recorded for this clone. This chain connects TRBV11-1 to TRBJ2-7; no clear D. CDR3 length: 12 amino acids. Trimming left V 3 bases short and J 3 bases short, with 6 bases between. Germline values: CDR1 SGHAT, CDR2 FQDESV (reference sequence). CDR3 nucleotides: TGTGCCAGCAGCTTGGTCAGCTACGAGCAGTACTTC. Its translation is CASSLVSYEQYF.

J is TRBJ2-5 and V is TRBV11-2; 7 bases are a match to TRBD1. The ends lost 5 bases at V and 5 bases at J; junction bases unmatched: 14. This CDR3 contains 16 residues. From germline, CDR1 is SGHAT and CDR2 FQNNGV. The CDR3 protein is CASSHYRGPSVETQYF. The CDR3 DNA reads as TGTGCCAGCAGCCATTACAGGGGCCCTTCAGTTGAGACCCAGTACTTC.

The chain couples TRBV2 to TRBJ2-3, with 10 positions matching TRBD1. Germline V CDR1 and CDR2: SNHLY, FYNNEI. The CDR3 runs to 14 residues. The junction had 8 bases not matched to a gene; V was cut back by 7 bases and J by 7 bases. The CDR3 DNA follows: TGTGCCAGCAACCGGGACAGGGGATCCTATACGCAGTATTTT. Translating it yields CASNRDRGSYTQYF.

This clone is a singleton in its sample. The chain joins TRBV14 to TRBJ2-3; TRBD2 matches 10 bases. Germline assignment: CDR1 SGHDN and CDR2 FVKESK. The CDR3 runs to 14 residues. V lost 0 bases to trimming and J lost 14 bases; unmatched junction nucleotides: 8. CDR3 in DNA: TGTGCCAGCAGCCAAGAAGTGCAGCGGGGGGGTCCGTATTTT. Its translation: CASSQEVQRGGPYF.

This clone was picked up one time. V usage is TRBV2 and J usage is TRBJ2-2; 7 bases align to TRBD1. Trimming removed 0 bases from V and 3 bases from J; junction bases left unmatched: 7. In germline, CDR1 is SNHLY, CDR2 FYNNEI. This CDR3 has 17 residues. CDR3 in amino acids: CASSEALQGSHTGELFF. In nucleotides, the CDR3 is TGTGCCAGCAGTGAAGCCTTACAGGGGTCCCACACCGGGGAGCTGTTTTTT. The whole variable domain, remainder taken from reference TRBV2 and TRBJ2-2, is EPEVTQTPSHQVTQMGQEVILRCVPISNHLYFYWYRQILGQKVEFLVSFYNNEISEKSEIFDDQFSVERPDGSNFTLKIRSTKLEDSAMYFCASSEALQGSHTGELFFGEGSRLTVL.

V usage is TRBV5-6 and J usage is TRBJ2-1; TRBD2 might be the D (5 bases). Germline V gene sequence: CDR1 SGHDT, CDR2 YYEEEE. V was cut by 0 bases and J by 6 bases, with 13 bases left in between. This CDR3 is 15 amino acids long. The CDR3 region has the DNA TGTGCCAGCAGCTTGGGGACGGGATCCGGCAATGAGCAGTTCTTC. Translated: CASSLGTGSGNEQFF.

The CDR3 region has the DNA TGCGCCAGCAGCTCGCTCGGGGGAACCTATGGCTACACCTTC. Its translation: CASSSLGGTYGYTF. The chain recombines TRBV5-1 with TRBJ1-2, with D possibly matching TRBD1 (5 bases). The CDR3 covers 14 residues. The V end lost 3 bases, the J end lost 4 bases, and 13 bases lay between the germline ends. Germline assignment: CDR1 SGHRS and CDR2 YFSETQ.

The V and J genes are TRBV21-1 and TRBJ2-3; the table names TRBD2, a call not compared with the DNA. TRBV21-1 represents a pseudogene. CDR3 length: 13 residues. CDR3 sequence (DNA): TGTGCCAGCAGCCAAAAATGGGGGGGTATGCAGTATTTT. It yields the protein CASSQKWGGMQYF.

The CDR3 loop reads CASRGSKTGITGELFF. In nucleotides, the CDR3 is TGTGCCAGCAGGGGATCCAAGACAGGGATCACCGGGGAGCTGTTTTTT. This sequence joins TRBV11-2 and TRBJ2-2, with TRBD1 matching 7 bases. The trim removed 6 bases at V and 4 bases at J, leaving 11 bases unmatched. CDR3 length: 16 residues. Germline CDR1 is SGHAT and CDR2 is FQNNGV.

The chain recombines TRBV6-5 with TRBJ1-6; the D is unclear. CDR1 is MNHEY, CDR2 SVGAGI, per germline. V was pared by 7 bases and J by 5 bases, with 9 bases between. The CDR3 length is 13 residues. In nucleotides, the CDR3 is TGTGCCAGCACCCCCCGGGATAATTCACCCCTCCACTTT. This sequence encodes CASTPRDNSPLHF.

The chain employs TRBV11-1 and TRBJ2-3; 7 positions agree with TRBD2. Per the germline V gene, CDR1 is SGHAT and CDR2 is FQDESV (reference sequence). The V and J ends lost 3 bases and 2 bases, in that order; junction bases with no gene match: 8. The CDR3 covers 16 residues. The CDR3, as DNA: TGTGCCAGCAGCTTGAGGCGGGGGTCCATCACAGATACGCAGTATTTT. This encodes CASSLRRGSITDTQYF.

The chain carries TRBV30 and TRBJ1-5; no clear D. V dropped 4 bases and J dropped 0 bases, with 16 bases sitting between them. Germline V lookup: CDR1 GTSNPN, CDR2 SVGIG (reference sequence). CDR3 size: 16 residues. CDR3 loop: CAWKKEGPNSNQPQHF. The DNA for the CDR3 is TGTGCCTGGAAGAAAGAGGGCCCTAATAGCAATCAGCCCCAGCATTTT.

The chain employs TRBV2 and TRBJ1-5, with 7 bases that match TRBD1. The CDR3 consists of 13 residues. The trim removed 8 bases at V and 3 bases at J, leaving 4 bases unmatched. Germline V CDR1 and CDR2: SNHLY, FYNNEI. The CDR3 protein is CASGDSHNQPQHF. Here the CDR3 DNA reads TGTGCCAGCGGGGACAGCCACAATCAGCCCCAGCATTTT.

The genes are TRBV18 and TRBJ1-5; perhaps TRBD1 as D (5 bases). The CDR3 sequence is 16 residues long. V was clipped by 2 bases and J by 0 bases, with 11 bases between them. Per germline, CDR1 KGHSH and CDR2 LQKENI. The CDR3: CASSPYGGNSNQPQHF. CDR3 nucleotides: TGTGCCAGCTCACCATACGGGGGAAATAGCAATCAGCCCCAGCATTTT.

This rearrangement joins TRBV5-6 to TRBJ2-5; D is perhaps TRBD2 (5 bases). The CDR3 consists of 15 residues. V lost 4 bases and J 4 bases, leaving 17 bases between the germline ends. Per the germline V gene, CDR1 is SGHDT and CDR2 is YYEEEE. The CDR3 region is CASSPTSTAGETQYF. The DNA of the CDR3 is TGTGCCAGCAGCCCTACTAGTACGGCAGGAGAGACCCAGTACTTC.